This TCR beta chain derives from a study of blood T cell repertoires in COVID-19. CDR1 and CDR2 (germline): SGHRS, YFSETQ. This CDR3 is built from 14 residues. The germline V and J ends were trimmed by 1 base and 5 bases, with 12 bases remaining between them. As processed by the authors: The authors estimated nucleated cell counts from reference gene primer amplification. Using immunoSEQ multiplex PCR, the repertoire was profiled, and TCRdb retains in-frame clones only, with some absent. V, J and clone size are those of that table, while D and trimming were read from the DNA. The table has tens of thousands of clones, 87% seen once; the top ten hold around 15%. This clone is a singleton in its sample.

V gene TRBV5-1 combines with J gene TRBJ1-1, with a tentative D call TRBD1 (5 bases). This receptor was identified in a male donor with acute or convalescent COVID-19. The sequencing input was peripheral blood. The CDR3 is CASSLRTGGTEAFF. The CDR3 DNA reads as TGCGCCAGCAGCTTGAGGACCGGGGGAACTGAAGCTTTCTTT.